This record covers a single T cell receptor beta chain. Antigen unknown. This specimen belongs to a study of a mutant IDH1 vaccine in newly diagnosed glioma. The wider study: Of the patients given treatment, approximately 62% were male and about 38% were female, and a mean age of roughly 40 years was recorded. Broader study findings: Variations in leading peripheral T cell clonotypes appeared to have no connection with pseudoprogression.

The V gene's germline CDR1 is SEHNR and CDR2 FQNEAQ (reference sequence). This CDR3 has 13 amino acids. V lost 5 bases and J 3 bases, leaving 9 bases between the germline ends. The time point denotes: week 23, last vaccination. One vaccine dose held 300 ug of mutant IDH1 20-mer peptide and came with topical imiquimod. TCRdb's copy holds only in-frame clones and misses some; the assay was immunoSEQ multiplex PCR. The sample carries under 45,000 clones, around 93% recorded once. Sequencing used PBMCs, obtained from a glioma patient whose treatment included an IDH1 peptide vaccine. The sequence was collected from a man aged 50 to 59 with glioma. The genes are TRBV7-9 and TRBJ2-3; D unclear. CDR3 sequence reads: CASSPPITDTQYF. The CDR3 DNA follows: TGTGCCAGCAGCCCACCTATAACAGATACGCAGTATTTT.